This T cell receptor (beta chain) appears in the sequencing data of a study of cytomegalovirus exposure and HLA in healthy donors. Donors were nominally healthy when sampled, though unrecorded immune exposures were likely. Study-wide results and limits: Association with HLA alleles at 0.05 false discovery rate was found for roughly 17,000 TCR beta sequences in a later analysis.

This CDR3 has 15 residues. Germline values: CDR1 MNHEY, CDR2 SVGAGI. The ends lost 4 bases at V and 3 bases at J; junction bases unmatched: 7. A remark on this clone: Its cognate antigen is unknown.

It was with 60 Vbeta and 13 Jbeta primers that the PCR ran. The method was immunoSEQ multiplex PCR; TCRdb's version includes in-frame clones alone and lacks a portion of them. Of roughly 110,000 clones in the sample, about 70% were seen once. J is TRBJ2-5 and V is TRBV6-5; 8 bases are a match to TRBD2. This clonotype originated in a woman aged 40-49 years in good health and CMV-seropositive. The sequenced sample was PBMCs. CDR3: CASSSLGAGEETQYF. The CDR3 DNA reads TGTGCCAGCAGTTCCCTAGGAGCGGGGGAAGAGACCCAGTACTTC.